The present TCR beta chain was sequenced within a study of blood T cell repertoires in COVID-19. Study overall: Some COVID-19 samples were acute and others convalescent; all came from the United States, Italy and Spain. PBMCs, B-cell-depleted T cells, or T cells provided the cDNA or gDNA that made up the material.

The CDR3 loop spans 15 amino acids. Trimming removed 7 bases from V and 4 bases from J; junction bases left unmatched: 12. Germline CDR1 reads SGHRS; CDR2 reads YFSETQ. Per the original methods: Scientists estimated how many nucleated cells there were by amplifying reference gene primers. Repertoires were generated with immunoSEQ multiplex PCR, while TCRdb's copy carries only in-frame clones and drops some. The D gene and trimming were derived from the DNA, and the V and J assignments and clone size from that table. The sample comprises approximately 250,000 clones, roughly 90% of which are singletons, and approximately 2.7% rests with the top ten. Assignments of participants to cohorts depended upon their own reported clinical history.

This rearrangement joins TRBV5-1 to TRBJ2-7, with TRBD1 identical over 9 bases. The sequence was collected from a man between 40 and 49 years old who had been exposed to COVID-19. Source material: PBMCs or T cells enriched from blood (not recorded which). The CDR3 loop is CASERSPGQGYEQYF. The CDR3 nucleotides read TGCGCCAGCGAAAGATCCCCGGGACAGGGATACGAGCAGTACTTC.